This is a list of T cell receptor beta chains from one sample in a study of early T cells in non-severe SARS-CoV-2 infection. TCRdb re-analysed the 5' RACE reads in MiXCR, keeping a single row per CDR3 protein. The sample consists of just under 60,000 distinct CDR3 sequences, approximately 9% of them appearing once. Source material: whole blood. These receptor sequences come from an adult who was a healthcare worker with PCR-confirmed SARS-CoV-2 infection or an uninfected control (not recorded which). Both conserved end residues are part of each CDR3. The D gene is left open where the match is weak. The size field is filled for only some rows; it gives once, few, many or a size class.

cdr3_nt cdr3_aa d_call j_call v_call clone_size
TGCAGCGTCGACGATTCGGGGGACACTGAAGCTTTCTTT CSVDDSGDTEAFF NA TRBJ1-1 TRBV29-1 many
TGTGCCAGCAGCGTACTAGCGGGAACGCACGAGCAGTACTTC CASSVLAGTHEQYF TRBD2 TRBJ2-7 TRBV9 NA
TGTGCCAGCAGTGATCACAGCGCAACTAATGAAAAACTGTTTTTT CASSDHSATNEKLFF NA TRBJ1-4 TRBV6-2/TRBV6-3 few
TGTGCCAGCAGTTTAGGGACAGGGTGGGACACTGAAGCTTTCTTT CASSLGTGWDTEAFF TRBD1 TRBJ1-1 TRBV28 many
TGTGCCAGCAGCTTAGCGCTCCCCCTCTTGGGGGAGACCCAGTACTTC CASSLALPLLGETQYF NA TRBJ2-5 TRBV7-9 few
TGTGCCAGCAGCTCTTACAGGGGGCCCCACCGCCACACTGAAGCTTTCTTT CASSSYRGPHRHTEAFF TRBD1 TRBJ1-1 TRBV5-6 few
TGTGCCAGCAGTGGTCAGGGGCTGGACGGGGAGCTGTTTTTT CASSGQGLDGELFF NA TRBJ2-2 TRBV2 many
TGTGCCAGCAGTTTCACCGGGACAGGGGCAGGGCAGCCCCAGCATTTT CASSFTGTGAGQPQHF TRBD1 TRBJ1-5 TRBV27 NA
TGCGCCAGCAGCTTTGACGGTGGGAGCTCCTACGAGCAGTACTTC CASSFDGGSSYEQYF NA TRBJ2-7 TRBV5-1 few
TGTGCCAGCAGTAAAGGGGGGGGCCCAGAGACCCAGTACTTC CASSKGGGPETQYF NA TRBJ2-5 TRBV12-3/TRBV12-4 few
TGTGCCAGCACCCCTACAGGGGGGCCTATCGAGCAGTACTTC CASTPTGGPIEQYF TRBD1 TRBJ2-7 TRBV2 few
TGTGCCAGCAGCTTGGCGACGGCTAGCGGGAGTCTCTACGAGCAGTACTTC CASSLATASGSLYEQYF TRBD2 TRBJ2-7 TRBV7-2 few
TGCGCCAGCAGCACGGGCACCGGCGTGGTCAGCGGGGAGCTGTTTTTT CASSTGTGVVSGELFF NA TRBJ2-2 TRBV5-1 NA
TGTGCCAGCAGCTTAAACGGGGGGACTGGGTCTCAGCCCCAGCATTTT CASSLNGGTGSQPQHF NA TRBJ1-5 TRBV7-2 NA
TGTGCCAGCAGCCAAGATTGGAGCGGGAGGGTCTACGAGCAGTACTTC CASSQDWSGRVYEQYF TRBD2 TRBJ2-7 TRBV4-2 NA
TGTGCCAGCAGTAGTGAAGGAGGCTACACCTTC CASSSEGGYTF NA TRBJ1-2 TRBV6-6 many
TGTGCCAGCAGTGCGAACAGGGAGTTCACAGATACGCAGTATTTT CASSANREFTDTQYF NA TRBJ2-3 TRBV6-1 NA
TGCAGTGCCACAACGCCGGTGAGGGCTTACGAGCAGTACTTC CSATTPVRAYEQYF NA TRBJ2-7 TRBV20-1 NA
TGTGCCAGCAGCCAAATTTGGGGTAACAAAAACATTCAGTACTTC CASSQIWGNKNIQYF NA TRBJ2-4 TRBV11-2 many
TGTGCCAGCAGCCCCCGGCGCGCTAGCAATCAGCCCCAGCATTTT CASSPRRASNQPQHF NA TRBJ1-5 TRBV7-2 NA
TGTGCCAGCAGCCCTAAACCAGACCTAACAGGGGCCGAGCAGTACTTC CASSPKPDLTGAEQYF TRBD1 TRBJ2-7 TRBV7-9 many
TGCAGTGCTAGAGATACCCGGGAGTACCAGCCCCAGCATTTT CSARDTREYQPQHF NA TRBJ1-5 TRBV20-1 few
TGCAGCGTTGATTTTCCAACCGGTCCCCGTGAAGCTTTCTTT CSVDFPTGPREAFF NA TRBJ1-1 TRBV29-1 few
TGTGCCAGCAGCGAGACCCGGCGGGGGAACACTGAAGCTTTCTTT CASSETRRGNTEAFF NA TRBJ1-1 TRBV7-8 many
TGTGCCAGCAGATTTACAGGGATCGGTCAGCCCCAGCATTTT CASRFTGIGQPQHF NA TRBJ1-5 TRBV12-3/TRBV12-4 many
TGTGCCAGCAGTTTTGGTGAGCAGTACTTC CASSFGEQYF NA TRBJ2-7 TRBV28 few
TGTGCCAGCAGCCCGACGGGGGCTTATGAAAAACTGTTTTTT CASSPTGAYEKLFF NA TRBJ1-4 TRBV12-3/TRBV12-4 many
TGTGCCAGCAGCAGACAGGGAGAAGGTGAAAAACTGTTTTTT CASSRQGEGEKLFF TRBD1 TRBJ1-4 TRBV5-4 many
TGTGCCAGCTCCTCGGCACAGGGGGCAATGGGCTACAATGAGCAGTTCTTC CASSSAQGAMGYNEQFF TRBD1 TRBJ2-1 TRBV18 few
TGTGCCAGCAGCGTAGCGGGGGGGGACAGTGGTGCGTTCCGGGAGACATTGGAGCAGTTCTTC CASSVAGGDSGAFRETLEQFF NA TRBJ2-1 TRBV9 many
TGTGCCAGCAGTTACGGGATAGCCGGGGATACGCAGTATTTT CASSYGIAGDTQYF NA TRBJ2-3 TRBV6-5 many
TGTGCCAGCAGTTACACCAGACTAGAGCAGTATTTT CASSYTRLEQYF NA TRBJ2-3 TRBV6-2/TRBV6-3 medium-sized
TGTGCCAGCAGTTACTCCCCGGGACTAGCGGGCACAGATACGCAGTATTTT CASSYSPGLAGTDTQYF TRBD2 TRBJ2-3 TRBV6-2/TRBV6-3 many
TGTGCCAGCTCAACATCGGGACTAGCGGGAGTAGGCCAAGAGACCCAGTACTTC CASSTSGLAGVGQETQYF TRBD2 TRBJ2-5 TRBV12-3/TRBV12-4 NA
TGTGCCAGCAGCTCCCGGGACAGCTCCTACGAGCAGTACTTC CASSSRDSSYEQYF TRBD1 TRBJ2-7 TRBV7-9 NA
TGTGCCAGCAGTTTATCTGCGGTGGGGGGAGAGACCCAGTACTTC CASSLSAVGGETQYF NA TRBJ2-5 TRBV27 many
TGTGCCAGCAGCCAATTCACAGGAGAGATTAATTCACCCCTCCACTTT CASSQFTGEINSPLHF NA TRBJ1-6 TRBV3-1 many
TGTGCCAGCAGCCTACAGCCGAACACTGAAGCTTTCTTT CASSLQPNTEAFF NA TRBJ1-1 TRBV5-6 NA
TGCGCCAGCAGCGGCGGGACAGGGGGTAAAGAGACCCAGTACTTC CASSGGTGGKETQYF TRBD1 TRBJ2-5 TRBV5-1 few
TGCAGTGCCCAAGTAGGGTCCTACGAGCAGTACTTC CSAQVGSYEQYF NA TRBJ2-7 TRBV20-1 NA
TGCGCCAGCAGCCTACAGGGGGATGGCTACACCTTC CASSLQGDGYTF TRBD1 TRBJ1-2 TRBV5-1 few